This T cell receptor beta chain was captured in a study of shared T cell receptors in the human thymus. Clones were read by immunoSEQ multiplex PCR, and TCRdb kept only the in-frame ones, dropping some. This table has hundreds of thousands of clones, about 95% appearing once. There are 17 residues in the CDR3. Trimming took 6 bases from V and 4 from J; bases not matched to a gene: 15. Germline V CDR1 and CDR2: SGHRS, YFSETQ. Sequences were obtained from thymocytes. The gene calls are TRBV5-1 and TRBJ2-1, with TRBD1 matching 8 bases. The clonotype was recovered from a human donor. The CDR3 region is CASTGQAPSESYNEQFF. The CDR3 nucleotides read TGCGCCAGCACGGGACAGGCCCCTTCGGAGTCGTACAATGAGCAGTTCTTC.